What follows are 25 T cell receptor beta chains derived from one specimen sequenced in a study of T-cell memory formation after mild COVID-19. MiXCR, applied by TCRdb to the 5' RACE reads, yields one record per CDR3 protein. This table holds 65,000 to 90,000 distinct CDR3 sequences, 11% to 15% found once. The specimen sequenced was PBMCs or a T cell subset sorted from them (not recorded which). Receptor source: an adult woman who had mild COVID-19 (a few samples of this study predate the infection). Cell type and time point are not known.

The rearrangement uses TRBV4-2 and TRBJ1-2, with D possibly TRBD1 on 6 matching bases. Germline V gene data show CDR1 as LGHNA and CDR2 as YNFKEQ. V lost 0 bases, J lost 2 bases, and 13 bases lay in between. The CDR3 runs to 16 residues. Written as DNA, the CDR3 is TGTGCCAGCAGCCAAGATCGGGCAGGGGCGAACTATGGCTACACCTTC. Its translation is CASSQDRAGANYGYTF.

This clonotype was counted only a few times. J is TRBJ1-4 and V is TRBV12-3 or TRBV12-4; 7 bases match TRBD1. Trimming cost V 3 bases and J 8 bases; bases outside gene matches: 6. This CDR3 is 14 amino acids long. The DNA for the CDR3 is TGTGCCAGCAGTTTGGGGCAGGGGGGAGAAAAACTGTTTTTT. Encoded protein: CASSLGQGGEKLFF.

In its sample, this clonotype was seen a few times. The CDR3 sequence: CSVAKRGVNTGELFF. CDR3 nucleotide sequence: TGCAGCGTTGCAAAGCGGGGGGTGAACACCGGGGAGCTGTTTTTT. The rearrangement uses TRBV29-1 and TRBJ2-2; 9 positions agree with TRBD2. The germline V gene has CDR1 SQVTM and CDR2 ANQGSEA. V lost 4 bases, J lost 1 base, and 4 bases stayed unmatched. This CDR3 is 15 amino acids long.

This clonotype came up a few times. The gene calls are TRBV7-2 and TRBJ2-3; D gene ambiguous. From germline, CDR1 is SGHTA and CDR2 FQGNSA. The CDR3 runs to 12 residues. V lost 4 bases and J 5 bases, leaving 7 bases between the germline ends. The CDR3 region is CASSSSGDTQYF. The CDR3 bases are TGTGCCAGCAGCTCTTCCGGAGATACGCAGTATTTT.

The sample holds a few counts of this clonotype. This rearrangement joins TRBV7-9 to TRBJ2-5, with TRBD1 matching 9 bases. The CDR3 spans 16 residues. V trimming: 5 bases; J trimming: 2 bases; junction bases outside the gene matches: 9. The V gene's germline CDR1 is SEHNR and CDR2 FQNEAQ (reference sequence). This CDR3 is CASSPRPGQGQETQYF. CDR3 nucleotides: TGTGCCAGCAGCCCCCGGCCGGGACAGGGTCAAGAGACCCAGTACTTC.

The CDR3 DNA is TGCGCCAGCAGCTTGGTTGGGGAGTGGGGCAATGAGCAGTTCTTC. Translated: CASSLVGEWGNEQFF. V gene TRBV5-1 combines with J gene TRBJ2-1, with a weak D call TRBD2 (5 bases). Germline V gene sequence: CDR1 SGHRS, CDR2 YFSETQ. The CDR3 is made up of 15 amino acids. The ends were cut back, 0 bases at V and 6 bases at J, with 13 bases in the middle. The variable domain in full, with the rest retrieved from reference TRBV5-1 and TRBJ2-1, is KAGVTQTPRYLIKTRGQQVTLSCSPISGHRSVSWYQQTPGQGLQFLFEYFSETQRNKGNFPGRFSGRQFSNSRSEMNVSTLELGDSALYLCASSLVGEWGNEQFFGPGTRLTVL.

This clonotype turned up a few times. The chain recombines TRBV30 with TRBJ2-2; unclear D gene. The CDR3 length is 15 residues. The V gene lost 2 bases and the J gene lost 5 bases, with 15 bases spanning the gap. Looked up from germline, CDR1 is GTSNPN and CDR2 is SVGIG (reference sequence). CDR3 nucleotides: TGTGCCTGGAGTTCGCAAGCTGGAAGGACCGGGGAGCTGTTTTTT. Protein product: CAWSSQAGRTGELFF.

This clonotype showed up just a few times. The V gene is TRBV20-1, the J gene TRBJ2-5, with 9 bases aligning to TRBD2. This CDR3 spans 16 amino acids. The V gene's germline CDR1 is DFQATT and CDR2 SNEGSKA (reference sequence). V lost 0 bases, J lost 4 bases, and 9 bases stayed unmatched. For the CDR3, the DNA is TGCAGTGCTAGAGATCTCGGCCTAGCGGGAATAGAGACCCAGTACTTC. Translation: CSARDLGLAGIETQYF.

The table lists this clonotype with a few counts. This rearrangement joins TRBV4-2 to TRBJ1-2; D is unresolved. Germline CDR1 reads LGHNA; CDR2 reads YNFKEQ. Trimming cost V 0 bases and J 4 bases, with 18 bases left between them. This CDR3 comprises 17 residues. CDR3 residues: CASSQEEELSRGYGYTF. CDR3 nucleotides: TGTGCCAGCAGCCAAGAAGAGGAGCTCAGCCGAGGCTATGGCTACACCTTC.

This clonotype occurred a few times. CDR3 in amino acids: CASSPASFRDRAYGIQYF. The CDR3 region has the DNA TGTGCCAGCTCACCAGCTTCATTCCGGGACAGGGCGTACGGCATTCAGTACTTC. The V call is TRBV18, the J call TRBJ2-4; 9 bases line up with TRBD1. The CDR3 consists of 18 residues. CDR1 and CDR2 (germline): KGHSH, LQKENI. J was trimmed by 9 bases and V by 2 bases; bases with no gene match: 17.

The chain employs TRBV5-1 and TRBJ1-1; tentatively, D is TRBD1 (5 bases). CDR1 and CDR2 from the germline V gene are SGHRS and YFSETQ. V lost 2 bases and J lost 4, with 15 bases in between. CDR3 length equals 15 residues. The CDR3 region has the DNA TGCGCCAGCAGCTTCCGGGACCCAAGCGGCACTGAAGCTTTCTTT. Translated: CASSFRDPSGTEAFF.

This chain links TRBV5-4 with TRBJ2-2, with 7 bases lining up with TRBD2. V gave up 1 base and J gave up 5 bases; unmatched junction bases: 5. The CDR3 is 15 amino acids. Germline lookup yields CDR1 SGHNT and CDR2 YYREEE (reference sequence). CDR3 residues: CASSLPGGRTGELFF. The CDR3 DNA sequence: TGTGCCAGCAGCTTGCCGGGAGGAAGGACCGGGGAGCTGTTTTTT.

This clonotype was seen a few times. The CDR3 loop reads CASSPTVNTEAFF. Here the CDR3 DNA reads TGTGCCAGCTCACCGACAGTGAACACTGAAGCTTTCTTT. The rearrangement uses TRBV18 and TRBJ1-1; maybe TRBD1 (5 bases). CDR3 size: 13 residues. Trimming cost V 3 bases and J 0 bases, with 5 bases left between them. Germline CDR1 reads KGHSH; CDR2 reads LQKENI.

This clonotype appeared a few times. This CDR3 is CASSQDRGDRSTDTQYF. DNA of the CDR3: TGCGCCAGCAGCCAAGATCGTGGGGACAGAAGCACAGATACGCAGTATTTT. The chain carries TRBV4-1 and TRBJ2-3; 7 bases line up with TRBD1. Trimming took 0 bases from V and 0 from J; bases not matched to a gene: 6. The CDR3 consists of 17 residues. Looked up from germline, CDR1 is MGHRA and CDR2 is YSYEKL.

This clonotype has more than one count but fewer than ten. The CDR3 bases are TGCGCCAGCAGCCAAAGGTACGGGAGCTACGAGCAGTACTTC. The encoded protein is CASSQRYGSYEQYF. The J gene is TRBJ2-7, the V gene TRBV4-3; D is perhaps TRBD2 (6 bases). The CDR3 spans 14 residues. V lost 2 bases, J lost 3 bases, and 11 bases lay in between. Germline V gene data show CDR1 as LGHNA and CDR2 as YSLEER.

The V gene is TRBV12-3 or TRBV12-4, the J gene TRBJ2-3; D remains unclear. The CDR3 has 12 amino acids. The V and J ends lost 3 bases and 6 bases respectively, with 7 bases between them. The CDR3 loop reads CASSFLTDTQYF. The CDR3 DNA reads TGTGCCAGCAGTTTCCTCACTGATACGCAGTATTTT.

This clonotype was observed a handful of times. The gene calls are TRBV20-1 and TRBJ2-1; the match to TRBD2 covers 8 bases. The CDR3 has 17 residues. Germline values: CDR1 DFQATT, CDR2 SNEGSKA (reference sequence). Trimming removed 2 bases from V and 8 bases from J; junction bases left unmatched: 17. CDR3 in amino acids: CSARPRSLAGKWYEQFF. CDR3 coding DNA: TGCAGTGCTAGACCCCGTTCGCTAGCGGGCAAATGGTATGAGCAGTTCTTC.

This clonotype was detected ten times or more. V is TRBV5-1 and J is TRBJ1-1; D is perhaps TRBD1 (5 bases). V shed 4 bases and J shed 1 base, with 8 bases lying between them. The CDR3 length is 13 residues. CDR1 is SGHRS, CDR2 YFSETQ, per germline. This chain's CDR3 is CASSLRGNTEAFF. CDR3 DNA sequence: TGCGCCAGCAGCCTTAGGGGGAACACTGAAGCTTTCTTT.

The rearrangement links TRBV12-3 or TRBV12-4 to TRBJ1-1; possible D gene TRBD1, 5 bases. The V gene lost 4 bases and the J gene lost 5 bases, with 8 bases spanning the gap. The CDR3 has 12 residues. Here the CDR3 reads CASSSGQTEAFF. CDR3 sequence (DNA): TGTGCCAGCAGTTCAGGGCAGACTGAAGCTTTCTTT.

V and J are TRBV4-1 and TRBJ1-1, with D possibly matching TRBD1 (5 bases). Trimming took 6 bases from V and 2 from J, leaving 10 bases between them. Germline values: CDR1 MGHRA, CDR2 YSYEKL. CDR3 size: 13 residues. Here the CDR3 DNA reads TGCGCCAGCAGGTTTACAGGTAACACTGAAGCTTTCTTT. Protein: CASRFTGNTEAFF.

The rearrangement links TRBV4-1 to TRBJ2-7, with D maybe TRBD1 (6 bases). The CDR3 has 16 residues. Between the trimmed V and J ends, which lost 0 bases and 5 bases, there was a span of 17 bases. Germline assignment: CDR1 MGHRA and CDR2 YSYEKL. The CDR3 coding sequence is TGCGCCAGCAGCCAAGATCCGTGGCAGGGGTTCGACGAGCAGTACTTC. As protein: CASSQDPWQGFDEQYF.

The genes are TRBV27 and TRBJ1-5; the match to TRBD1 covers 7 bases. Germline CDR1 is MNHEY and CDR2 is SMNVEV (reference sequence). V gave up 3 bases and J gave up 5 bases; unmatched junction bases: 1. CDR3 size: 13 residues. CDR3 sequence: CASSLTGHQPQHF. The CDR3 bases are TGTGCCAGCAGTTTGACAGGGCATCAGCCCCAGCATTTT.

This clonotype has just a few counts. The chain is built from TRBV4-3 and TRBJ2-3, with TRBD1 identical over 8 bases. The trim removed 0 bases at V and 4 bases at J, leaving 12 bases unmatched. Germline V CDR1 and CDR2: LGHNA, YSLEER. CDR3 size: 18 residues. CDR3 nucleotides: TGCGCCAGCAGCCAAGATGTGCTAACAGGGGGTATCTCAGATACGCAGTATTTT. The encoded protein is CASSQDVLTGGISDTQYF.

This chain connects TRBV12-3 or TRBV12-4 to TRBJ2-1; the D is unclear. The ends were cut back, 4 bases at V and 0 bases at J, with 10 bases in the middle. The CDR3 loop spans 15 amino acids. The CDR3 DNA reads as TGTGCCAGCAGTTGGGCCATGCTCTCCTACAATGAGCAGTTCTTC. It codes for CASSWAMLSYNEQFF.

The CDR3, as DNA: TGCAGTGCCTTGACTAGCGGGAGGGCATACAATGAGCAGTTCTTC. It is translated as CSALTSGRAYNEQFF. The chain uses TRBV20-1 and TRBJ2-1, with 14 bases identical to TRBD2. Germline trimming cut 6 bases from V and 4 bases from J; bases unmatched to any gene: 5. Germline V CDR1 and CDR2: DFQATT, SNEGSKA (reference sequence). The CDR3 length is 15 residues.